This TCR beta chain was profiled in a study of Ad26.COV2.S vaccination and SARS-CoV-2 variants. About the research overall: Dosing was one shot or two shots 56 days apart. Study-wide points: People given the vaccine had a wider spike-specific TCR breadth than placebo recipients did. The study found similar non-spike TCR breadth in vaccine and placebo recipients. Possibly, TCR breadth and depth analyses underestimated total T cell responses.

Treatment noted: approximately 18 received Ad26.COV2.S at low or high dose, single or two shots; 5 received placebo; per-sample allocation not given. Sampling was done on day 63 after the first vaccine or placebo injection. Worth noting for this clone: Its target is unknown.

The method was immunoSEQ multiplex PCR; TCRdb's version includes in-frame clones alone and lacks a portion of them. The table shows approximately 420,000 clones, with approximately 87% occurring only once. V shed 9 bases and J shed 4 bases, with 16 bases lying between them. The V gene's germline CDR1 is MNHEY and CDR2 SVGAGI. CDR3 size: 14 residues. The chain carries TRBV6-5 and TRBJ1-5, with D maybe TRBD1 (6 bases). The starting material was peripheral blood, obtained in a trial of Ad26.COV2.S vaccine versus placebo. The receptor comes from a person aged 18-60 years who received the Ad26.COV2.S COVID-19 vaccine or a placebo. The CDR3 nucleotides read TGTGCCAGTGTTCCGGGACACCCAAATCAGCCCCAGCATTTT. It codes for CASVPGHPNQPQHF.